Listed below are T cell receptor beta chains from one sample, sequenced in a study of cytomegalovirus exposure and HLA in healthy donors. The table came from immunoSEQ multiplex PCR; TCRdb's copy has only in-frame clones and leaves some out. The table includes roughly 89,000 clones, 65% detected once. The sample taken for sequencing was PBMCs. The source of these receptors is a woman aged 45 to 65 in good health and CMV-seropositive. The CDR3 runs from the conserved cysteine through the conserved F or W. D genes are given only for firm matches. Some rows mark clone size as missing; the rest say once, few, many or name a class of expanded clone.

d_call	v_call	j_call	clone_size	cdr3_aa	cdr3_nt
TRBD2	TRBV5-1	TRBJ2-5	NA	CASNPGGYQETQYF	TGCGCCAGCAATCCGGGGGGGTACCAAGAGACCCAGTACTTC
NA	TRBV28	TRBJ2-7	many	CASSLGSGEQYF	TGTGCCAGCAGTTTAGGGTCGGGCGAGCAGTACTTC
NA	TRBV18	TRBJ1-5	NA	CASSPAGDSNQPQHF	TGTGCCAGCTCACCAGCAGGGGATAGCAATCAGCCCCAGCATTTT
NA	TRBV28	TRBJ2-1	NA	CASSTGLSSYNEQFF	TGTGCCAGCAGCACAGGGTTGAGCTCCTACAATGAGCAGTTCTTC
TRBD1	TRBV18	TRBJ2-6	NA	CASSPGTGGFGANVLTF	TGTGCCAGCTCGCCCGGGACAGGGGGCTTTGGGGCCAACGTCCTGACTTTC
TRBD1	TRBV13	TRBJ1-2	NA	CASSPGTGGYGYTF	TGTGCCAGCAGTCCCGGGACAGGGGGCTATGGCTACACCTTC
NA	TRBV9	TRBJ2-1	NA	CASSLTQDSYNEQFF	TGTGCCAGCAGTCTAACTCAAGATAGCTACAATGAGCAGTTCTTC
TRBD1	TRBV30	TRBJ1-2	NA	CAWSVRTGTNGYTF	TGTGCCTGGAGTGTACGGACAGGCACCAATGGCTACACCTTC
NA	TRBV9	TRBJ1-3	NA	CASSAGQGNTIYF	TGTGCCAGCAGCGCAGGACAGGGAAACACCATATATTTT
NA	TRBV7-2	TRBJ1-5	NA	CASSSTGMWESNQPQHF	TGTGCCAGCAGCTCGACAGGCATGTGGGAAAGCAATCAGCCCCAGCATTTT
NA	TRBV30	TRBJ1-2	NA	CAWSRQNYGYTF	TGTGCCTGGAGCAGACAGAACTATGGCTACACCTTC